The present TCR beta chain was sequenced within a study of identical twins. Study results and limitations: Insertions were reduced in abundant cord blood beta clonotypes but not in memory repertoires. Compared with models, monozygotic twins showed more out-of-frame TCR alpha sharing.

A word on this clonotype: Antigen unknown.

From the 5' RACE reads, TCRdb called clonotypes with MiXCR, one entry per CDR3 protein. The data contain about 520,000 distinct CDR3 sequences, 22% of them singletons. The CDR3 sequence is 16 residues long. Germline lookup yields CDR1 ENHRY and CDR2 SYGVKD. Losses at the gene ends were 4 bases for V and 0 bases for J; bases not matched to a gene: 6. This sample also appeared in a second study, on T cells expressing NK-cell markers. As that report states: The study sequenced eight donors, seven HCMV-seropositive and one seronegative. These clonotypes, the leaders elsewhere, also led the CD3+CD56-NKG2C+ fraction in a handful of donors.

The specimen sequenced was CD4+ T cells sorted from blood. This clonotype originated in a woman younger than 30 in good health. V is TRBV10-3 and J is TRBJ2-4, with TRBD2 matching 7 bases. In DNA, the CDR3 is TGTGCCATCAGTGCATCGGGGGGAGTAGCCAAAAACATTCAGTACTTC. Translating it yields CAISASGGVAKNIQYF.